Listed below are T cell receptor beta chains from one sample, sequenced in a study of control samples from healthy donors and cancer patients. Using immunoSEQ multiplex PCR, the repertoire was profiled, and TCRdb retains in-frame clones only, with some absent. There are some 110,000 clones in the sample; approximately 90% occur only once, and about 2.1% lies in the top ten. Sequencing was carried out using blood. The receptors were sampled from a woman in her seventies in good health. The CDR3 runs from the conserved cysteine through the conserved F or W. The order of the fields is clone size, D gene, V gene, J gene, CDR3 DNA, CDR3 protein. A D gene is named only where the DNA matches it firmly. Rows give clone size only sometimes, using once, few, many, or a class for an expanded clone.

once	TRBD2	TRBV7-9	TRBJ2-5	TGTGCCAGCAGCTCTTACACTAGCGGGGGGTCAGAGACCCAGTACTTC	CASSSYTSGGSETQYF
NA	NA	TRBV19	TRBJ2-2	TGTGCCAGTACCGATACAGGGGGGGCTCCCCGGGAGCTGTTTTTT	CASTDTGGAPRELFF
NA	NA	TRBV4-1	TRBJ1-5	TGCGCCAGCAGCCAAGACGGGCCACAGGGAGACAATCAGCCCCAGCATTTT	CASSQDGPQGDNQPQHF
once	NA	TRBV27	TRBJ1-5	TGTGCCAGCAGTTTATTCGGGGTGGGCCAGCCCCAGCATTTT	CASSLFGVGQPQHF
NA	NA	TRBV5-1	TRBJ1-4	TGCGCCAGCAGACGGGACGGACACGGTGAAAAACTGTTTTTT	CASRRDGHGEKLFF
many	NA	TRBV10-1	TRBJ1-5	TGCGCCAGCAAATTAAGAGAGCCCCAGCATTTT	CASKLREPQHF
NA	TRBD1	TRBV18	TRBJ1-2	TGTGCCAGCTCACCAACGGGACAGTACTATGGCTACACCTTC	CASSPTGQYYGYTF
NA	NA	TRBV18	TRBJ1-1	TGTGCCAGCTCACGGGCCTCGGCCGCTTTCTTT	CASSRASAAFF
NA	NA	TRBV7-2	TRBJ2-1	TGTGCCAGCAGCCGCCGCGGGGGCGCTTACAATGAGCAGTTCTTC	CASSRRGGAYNEQFF
NA	TRBD2	TRBV3-1/TRBV3-2	TRBJ2-1	TGTGCCAGCAGCCTCAGCAGCGGGGGCCAGGGGCAGTTCTTC	CASSLSSGGQGQFF
NA	NA	TRBV5-1	TRBJ2-1	TGCGCCAGCAGCTTGACCCTTGAGCAGTTCTTC	CASSLTLEQFF
NA	NA	TRBV24-1	TRBJ2-7	TGTGCCACCAGTGATGGGTACGAGCAGTACTTC	CATSDGYEQYF
NA	NA	TRBV24-1	TRBJ1-1	TGTGCCACGCCTAAAACCCGGGACATCCGGGGCACTGAAGCTTTCTTT	CATPKTRDIRGTEAFF
once	NA	TRBV5-1	TRBJ1-4	TGCGCCAGCAGCTTCTACGGGGTTGGTGAGGAAAAACTGTTTTTT	CASSFYGVGEEKLFF
NA	NA	TRBV6-2/TRBV6-3	TRBJ1-3	TGTGCCAGCAGTTACTCGATGAGAGAATCCTCTGGAAACACCATATATTTT	CASSYSMRESSGNTIYF
NA	TRBD1	TRBV10-3	TRBJ2-7	TGTGCCATCAGTTACAGGGGCTCCTACGAGCAGTACTTC	CAISYRGSYEQYF
NA	NA	TRBV6-1	TRBJ2-7	TGTGCCAGCAGTGAAGCTGGCACAGGCCAAAGAGAGCAGTACTTC	CASSEAGTGQREQYF
NA	NA	TRBV7-9	TRBJ1-4	TGTGCCAGCAGCTTGGAAGGCGCAACTAATGAAAAACTGTTTTTT	CASSLEGATNEKLFF
NA	NA	TRBV18	TRBJ1-1	TGTGCCAGCTCACCGAAGACAGCGATGAACACTGAAGCTTTCTTT	CASSPKTAMNTEAFF
NA	TRBD1	TRBV6-5	TRBJ1-4	TGTGCCAGCAGTCGGGACAGAGGGCGGGAAAAACTGTTTTTT	CASSRDRGREKLFF
NA	TRBD1	TRBV2	TRBJ1-4	TGTGCCAGCAGTGTTCAGGGGGCAGGGGAAAAACTGTTTTTT	CASSVQGAGEKLFF
NA	NA	TRBV5-1	TRBJ2-2	TGCGCCAGCAGCCCAACAACAGGGCGGACCGGGGAGCTGTTTTTT	CASSPTTGRTGELFF
NA	TRBD1	TRBV29-1	TRBJ1-4	TGCAGCGGACGAAACAGGGGCTCTAATGAAAAACTGTTTTTT	CSGRNRGSNEKLFF
NA	NA	TRBV9	TRBJ2-6	TGTGCCAGCAGCGTAGCCGGGTCCCGTCAATCTGGGGCCAACGTCCTGACTTTC	CASSVAGSRQSGANVLTF
NA	TRBD1	TRBV9	TRBJ2-2	TGTGCCAGCAGCGTAGAACCAGGGGGCGAGTCCGGGGAGCTGTTTTTT	CASSVEPGGESGELFF
NA	NA	TRBV12-3/TRBV12-4	TRBJ2-5	TGTGCCAGCAGGTTGGAGCAGACCCAGTACTTC	CASRLEQTQYF
NA	NA	TRBV19	TRBJ1-6	TGTGCCAGTAGTATTGGGGCGCAGGTTAATTCACCCCTCCACTTT	CASSIGAQVNSPLHF
once	NA	TRBV19	TRBJ2-7	TGTGCCAGTAGTAGGGACCGAACCTACGAGCAGTACTTC	CASSRDRTYEQYF
NA	NA	TRBV18	TRBJ2-2	TGTGCCAGCTCCCATGACAGCACCGGGGAGCTGTTTTTT	CASSHDSTGELFF
NA	TRBD1	TRBV25-1	TRBJ1-3	TGTGCCAGCAGTGACGACAGGGCGGGTGGAAACACCATATATTTT	CASSDDRAGGNTIYF
NA	TRBD2	TRBV28	TRBJ2-7	TGTGCCAGCAGTTTACCTTCCGGGACTAGCAGCTACGAGCAGTACTTC	CASSLPSGTSSYEQYF
NA	TRBD1	TRBV6-5	TRBJ1-1	TGTGCCAGCAATTTCGACAGGGGCACTGAAGCTTTCTTT	CASNFDRGTEAFF